This T cell receptor (beta chain) was captured by sequencing in a study of blood T cell repertoires in COVID-19. Study background: T cells, B-cell-depleted T cells, or PBMCs supplied cDNA or gDNA.

The CDR3 is made up of 16 amino acids. The data were produced by immunoSEQ multiplex PCR, yet TCRdb's version contains in-frame clones alone and is incomplete. The repertoire holds 340,000 or so clones, with around four fifths as singletons. Sequencing input: peripheral blood. The source of this sequence is a young man with active or convalescent COVID-19. J is TRBJ2-5 and V is TRBV21-1; TRBD1, the table's D call, lacks a check against the DNA. TRBV21-1 is recorded as a pseudogene. This CDR3 reads CASSTEGSPQGETQYF. The CDR3 nucleotides read TGTGCCAGCAGCACAGAGGGTAGCCCGCAGGGGGAGACCCAGTACTTC.